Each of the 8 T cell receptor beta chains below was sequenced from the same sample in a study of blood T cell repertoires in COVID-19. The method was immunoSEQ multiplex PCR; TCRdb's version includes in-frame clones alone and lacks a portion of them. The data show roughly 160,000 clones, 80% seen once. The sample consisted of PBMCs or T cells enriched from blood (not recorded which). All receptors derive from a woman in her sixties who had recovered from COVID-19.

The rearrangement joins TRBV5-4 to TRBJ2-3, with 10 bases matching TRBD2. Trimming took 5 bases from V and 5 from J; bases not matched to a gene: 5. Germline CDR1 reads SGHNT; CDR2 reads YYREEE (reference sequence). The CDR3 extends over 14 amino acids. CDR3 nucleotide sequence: TGTGCCAGCAGAGCGGGGGGGCCAGGAGATACGCAGTATTTT. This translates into CASRAGGPGDTQYF.

The CDR3 loop reads CASSELAGNTEAFF. The DNA for the CDR3 is TGTGCCAGCAGTGAATTGGCGGGGAACACTGAAGCTTTCTTT. The rearrangement uses TRBV2 and TRBJ1-1; D remains unclear. Trimming left V 2 bases short and J 1 base short, with 8 bases between. The V gene's germline CDR1 is SNHLY and CDR2 FYNNEI. This CDR3 contains 14 residues.

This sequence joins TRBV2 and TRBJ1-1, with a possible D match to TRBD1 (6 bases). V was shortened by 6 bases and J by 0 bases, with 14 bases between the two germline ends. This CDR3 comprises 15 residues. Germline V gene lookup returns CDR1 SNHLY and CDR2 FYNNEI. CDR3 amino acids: CASRTRGGMNTEAFF. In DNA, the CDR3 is TGTGCCAGCAGGACCCGAGGGGGAATGAACACTGAAGCTTTCTTT. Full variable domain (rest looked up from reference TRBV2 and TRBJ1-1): EPEVTQTPSHQVTQMGQEVILRCVPISNHLYFYWYRQILGQKVEFLVSFYNNEISEKSEIFDDQFSVERPDGSNFTLKIRSTKLEDSAMYFCASRTRGGMNTEAFFGQGTRLTVV.

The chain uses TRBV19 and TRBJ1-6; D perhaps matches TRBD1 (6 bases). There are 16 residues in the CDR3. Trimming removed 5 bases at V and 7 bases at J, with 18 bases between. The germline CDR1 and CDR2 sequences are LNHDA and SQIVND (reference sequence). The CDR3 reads CASSWGIPGANSPLHF. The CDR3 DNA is TGTGCCAGTAGTTGGGGCATCCCAGGGGCCAATTCACCCCTCCACTTT.

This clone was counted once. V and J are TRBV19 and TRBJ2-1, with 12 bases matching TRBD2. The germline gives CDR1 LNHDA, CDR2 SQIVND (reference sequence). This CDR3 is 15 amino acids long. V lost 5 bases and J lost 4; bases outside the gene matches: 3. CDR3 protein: CASSASGGAYNEQFF. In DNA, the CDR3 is TGTGCCAGTAGTGCTAGCGGGGGGGCTTACAATGAGCAGTTCTTC. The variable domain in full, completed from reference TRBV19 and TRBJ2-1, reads DGGITQSPKYLFRKEGQNVTLSCEQNLNHDAMYWYRQDPGQGLRLIYYSQIVNDFQKGDIAEGYSVSREKKESFPLTVTSAQKNPTAFYLCASSASGGAYNEQFFGPGTRLTVL.

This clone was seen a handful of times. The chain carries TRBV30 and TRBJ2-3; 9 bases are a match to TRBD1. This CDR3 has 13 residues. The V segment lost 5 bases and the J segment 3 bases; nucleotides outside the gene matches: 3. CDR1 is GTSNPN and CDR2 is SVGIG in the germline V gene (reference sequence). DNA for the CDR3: TGTGCCTGGGATGGACAGGGGACAGATACGCAGTATTTT. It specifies CAWDGQGTDTQYF.

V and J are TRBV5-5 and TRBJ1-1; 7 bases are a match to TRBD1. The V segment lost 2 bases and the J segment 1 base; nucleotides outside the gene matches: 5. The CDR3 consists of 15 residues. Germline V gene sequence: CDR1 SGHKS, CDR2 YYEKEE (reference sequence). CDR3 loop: CASSFRGTANTEAFF. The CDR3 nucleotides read TGTGCCAGCAGCTTTAGGGGGACAGCGAACACTGAAGCTTTCTTT.

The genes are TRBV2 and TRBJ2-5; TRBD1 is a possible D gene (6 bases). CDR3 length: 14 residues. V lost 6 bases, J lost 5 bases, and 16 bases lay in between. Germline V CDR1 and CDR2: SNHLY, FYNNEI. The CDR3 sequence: CASRDRGQSETQYF. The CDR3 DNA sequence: TGTGCCAGCAGGGACCGGGGACAATCGGAGACCCAGTACTTC.